These 5 T cell receptor beta chains were all obtained from the same sample, sequenced in a study of breast tumors, draining lymph nodes, adjacent tissues. Via MiXCR, TCRdb re-called the multiplex PCR reads, giving one row per CDR3 protein. The data show about 66,000 distinct CDR3 sequences, roughly 44% seen once. Material for sequencing was breast tumor tissue. These receptors were collected from a female donor with breast cancer. Some clones in this sample may be carry-over from other donors' samples.

The rearrangement joins TRBV27 to TRBJ1-1; 7 bases line up with TRBD1. In germline, CDR1 is MNHEY, CDR2 SMNVEV (reference sequence). J was trimmed by 0 bases and V by 2 bases; bases with no gene match: 6. CDR3 length equals 16 residues. CDR3 in DNA: TGTGCCAGCAGTTTAACAGGGGCGGAAATGAACACTGAAGCTTTCTTT. This encodes CASSLTGAEMNTEAFF.

This clonotype has more than one count but fewer than ten. The chain links TRBV19 to TRBJ1-1; TRBD1 might be the D (6 bases). Germline CDR1 and CDR2: LNHDA and SQIVND (reference sequence). This CDR3 has 12 residues. Between the trimmed V and J ends, which lost 5 bases and 4 bases, there was a span of 8 bases. CDR3 protein: CASSEQGTEAFF. For the CDR3, the DNA is TGTGCCAGTAGTGAACAGGGCACTGAAGCTTTCTTT.

This chain joins TRBV7-9 and TRBJ2-2; 10 nucleotides line up with TRBD1. With 4 bases clipped from V and 7 bases from J, the junction kept 9 bases outside the gene matches. In germline, CDR1 is SEHNR, CDR2 FQNEAQ (reference sequence). The CDR3 consists of 16 residues. CDR3 in DNA: TGTGCCAGCAGCTCTACCGACAGGGGGCGAGTCGGGGAGCTGTTTTTT. It is translated as CASSSTDRGRVGELFF.

The sample holds many counts of this clonotype. The CDR3 nucleotides read TGTGCCAGCAGTTCGGGACAGACAACTCGTTGGACCCAGTACTTC. Protein product: CASSSGQTTRWTQYF. The chain couples TRBV6-2 or TRBV6-3 to TRBJ2-5, with 7 bases fitting TRBD1. The CDR3 spans 15 residues. Trimming at V came to 4 bases and at J to 7 bases, leaving 12 bases not matched to a gene. The germline CDR1 and CDR2 sequences are MNHEY and SVGEGT.

This clonotype has ten or more counts. The chain is built from TRBV19 and TRBJ1-2; D possibly corresponds to TRBD1 (5 bases). Trimming shortened V by 5 bases and J by 0 bases, and 22 bases separated the two germline ends. Germline values: CDR1 LNHDA, CDR2 SQIVND (reference sequence). This CDR3 is built from 18 residues. Here the CDR3 DNA reads TGTGCCAGTAGTCCAGTAAGGCGGACGACAGCGCCTAACTATGGCTACACCTTC. It yields the protein CASSPVRRTTAPNYGYTF. The variable domain in full, completed from reference TRBV19 and TRBJ1-2, reads DGGITQSPKYLFRKEGQNVTLSCEQNLNHDAMYWYRQDPGQGLRLIYYSQIVNDFQKGDIAEGYSVSREKKESFPLTVTSAQKNPTAFYLCASSPVRRTTAPNYGYTFGSGTRLTVV.